The source of this T cell receptor beta chain is a study of post-analysis software for immune sequencing data. Study-wide context: Patients had relapsing-remitting, secondary progressive or progressive-relapsing multiple sclerosis; some lacked subtype.

This CDR3 comprises 14 residues. V was pared by 6 bases and J by 7 bases, with 15 bases between. Concerning this clonotype itself: Its specificity is unknown.

Study results and caveats: Significantly lower normalized Chao1 diversity was seen in multiple sclerosis patients than in controls. About 5 TRBV segments occurring more often in patients than controls included TRBV5-6, TRBV5-1 and TRBV20-1.

The authors incorporated unique molecular identifiers into the TCR beta cDNA libraries. TCRdb re-derived calls from the PCR reads in MiXCR, one entry per CDR3 protein. The sample carries about 430,000 distinct CDR3 sequences, approximately 42% recorded once. The V call is TRBV12-3 or TRBV12-4, the J call TRBJ1-4; unclear D gene. This receptor was obtained from a girl aged 2 to 9 with multiple sclerosis. Input material: blood. The DNA for the CDR3 is TGTGCCAGCAGCTTTCGACAAGGTGGTGAAAAACTGTTTTTT. This gives the protein CASSFRQGGEKLFF.